This is a list of T cell receptor beta chains from one sample in a study of blood T cell repertoires in COVID-19. Data came from immunoSEQ multiplex PCR; TCRdb stores just in-frame clones and leaves some out. Here the sample spans 84,000 or so clones, 70% to 90% being singletons. Sequencing used peripheral blood. These receptors originate from an older woman with active or convalescent COVID-19. The CDR3 runs from the conserved cysteine through the conserved F or W. Each record gives: D gene, J gene, V gene, CDR3 protein. D genes are given only for firm matches.

D: TRBD1; J: TRBJ1-2; V: TRBV4-1; CDR3: CASSQQGTGTGYTF
D: TRBD1; J: TRBJ2-2; V: TRBV15; CDR3: CATRQGSDTGELFF
D: -; J: TRBJ1-2; V: TRBV5-6; CDR3: CASSRPGANYGYTF
D: -; J: TRBJ2-5; V: TRBV5-1; CDR3: CASSLDSTQETQYF
D: -; J: TRBJ1-5; V: TRBV20-1; CDR3: CSARTGWAQHF
D: TRBD1; J: TRBJ1-6; V: TRBV6-5; CDR3: CASQTGVYSPLHF
D: -; J: TRBJ1-2; V: TRBV7-8; CDR3: CASSRRNYGYTF
D: -; J: TRBJ2-3; V: TRBV6-5; CDR3: CASSFERTDTQYF
D: -; J: TRBJ1-1; V: TRBV5-4; CDR3: CASSPIGGTEAFF
D: TRBD1; J: TRBJ2-7; V: TRBV5-5; CDR3: CASSLAGTGTAYEQYF
D: TRBD1; J: TRBJ2-7; V: TRBV5-1; CDR3: CASSWGTAQDLYEQYF
D: -; J: TRBJ1-5; V: TRBV7-2; CDR3: CASSFDSSSNQPQHF
D: -; J: TRBJ1-2; V: TRBV9; CDR3: CASSGDKIYGYTF
D: TRBD2; J: TRBJ2-7; V: TRBV7-8; CDR3: CASSTRGTNPSYEQYF
D: TRBD1; J: TRBJ1-5; V: TRBV2; CDR3: CASSEGTGGGNQPQHF
D: TRBD1; J: TRBJ2-7; V: TRBV10-3; CDR3: CAISAGTGPYEQYF
D: -; J: TRBJ2-2; V: TRBV11-2; CDR3: CASSRGLSGELFF
D: TRBD1; J: TRBJ1-2; V: TRBV7-2; CDR3: CASSLDVGRGRNGYTF
D: -; J: TRBJ1-1; V: TRBV2; CDR3: CASSVGLVQEAFF
D: TRBD1; J: TRBJ2-7; V: TRBV5-4; CDR3: CASRSDRGSYEQYF
D: -; J: TRBJ1-2; V: TRBV27; CDR3: CASSLRGADGYTF
D: TRBD1; J: TRBJ1-5; V: TRBV10-1; CDR3: CARVTSTGAGQPQHF
D: TRBD1; J: TRBJ2-7; V: TRBV14; CDR3: CASSQGGAGGLYEQYF
D: -; J: TRBJ1-3; V: TRBV6-5; CDR3: CASSRTFGPGNTIYF
D: TRBD2; J: TRBJ2-1; V: TRBV18; CDR3: CASSPLSGGATEQFF
D: TRBD1; J: TRBJ1-2; V: TRBV5-6; CDR3: CASSSITGQGERYGYTF
D: -; J: TRBJ1-1; V: TRBV5-4; CDR3: CASSLEGTRGTEAFF
D: -; J: TRBJ2-1; V: TRBV19; CDR3: CARRLFSYNEQFF
D: -; J: TRBJ1-2; V: TRBV2; CDR3: CASSDFWGGKDYGYTF
D: TRBD1; J: TRBJ2-7; V: TRBV6-6; CDR3: CASSRQGSYEQYF
D: TRBD1; J: TRBJ2-1; V: TRBV5-1; CDR3: CASSGGQGNEQFF
D: -; J: TRBJ2-6; V: TRBV2; CDR3: CASREWGPLDSGANVLTF
D: -; J: TRBJ2-3; V: TRBV28; CDR3: CASNLPSGYTDTQYF
D: -; J: TRBJ1-5; V: TRBV10-3; CDR3: CAISESRDTNQPQHF
D: TRBD1; J: TRBJ2-1; V: TRBV15; CDR3: CATSRDRGSTGQFF
D: TRBD1; J: TRBJ1-5; V: TRBV4-2; CDR3: CASSQIRDRGWSNQPQHF
D: -; J: TRBJ1-5; V: TRBV19; CDR3: CASTLSGGPVPQHF
D: TRBD1; J: TRBJ2-1; V: TRBV19; CDR3: CASKGQGGGNEQFF
D: TRBD1; J: TRBJ1-1; V: TRBV9; CDR3: CASSVDRGLGTEAFF
D: -; J: TRBJ2-3; V: TRBV5-1; CDR3: CASSPWRTISTDTQYF
D: -; J: TRBJ2-7; V: TRBV9; CDR3: CASSSVQTGAYEQYF
D: -; J: TRBJ2-5; V: TRBV28; CDR3: CASSLAGGAETQYF
D: TRBD2; J: TRBJ2-3; V: TRBV4-2; CDR3: CASSQEAGGGTDTQYF
D: -; J: TRBJ1-3; V: TRBV4-1; CDR3: CASSQGGVSGNTIYF
D: -; J: TRBJ2-7; V: TRBV12-5; CDR3: CASALKQGHEQYF
D: TRBD1; J: TRBJ1-5; V: TRBV6-2/TRBV6-3; CDR3: CASSGTGGRQPQHF
D: TRBD1; J: TRBJ2-1; V: TRBV7-9; CDR3: CASSFGQGRDNEQFF
D: TRBD1; J: TRBJ1-5; V: TRBV27; CDR3: CASSPTGGSNQPQHF
D: -; J: TRBJ1-6; V: TRBV3-1/TRBV3-2; CDR3: CASSLGGNSPLHF
D: -; J: TRBJ1-2; V: TRBV3-1/TRBV3-2; CDR3: CASSQQGNLGYTF
D: -; J: TRBJ1-1; V: TRBV27; CDR3: CASSLLGAGATEAFF